These 5 T cell receptor beta chains were all obtained from the same sample, sequenced in a study of regulatory T cells in long-lasting Graves disease. Time point meaning: newly diagnosed GD, antithyroid drugs for less than 3 months. There was RNA extracted from PBMCs, and the TCR library was made from it. HTBI primers from iRepertoire and Arm-PCR of CDR3 regions yielded the TCR beta libraries. In TCRdb, the multiplex PCR reads were re-called with MiXCR into one record per CDR3 protein. The repertoire includes some 220,000 distinct CDR3 sequences, roughly 19% of them detected once, and 12% sits in the top ten. These data were also filed under a second study, of T cells in Graves' hyperthyroidism and ophthalmopathy.

Specimen: peripheral blood mononuclear cells (PBMCs), collected at new diagnosis, from a patient treated with antithyroid drugs. The receptors here all came from a woman under 40 with Graves disease.

V is TRBV2 and J is TRBJ2-1; D unresolved. Germline loops: CDR1 SNHLY, CDR2 FYNNEI. The CDR3 consists of 13 residues. V lost 7 bases, J lost 0 bases, and 7 bases lay in between. This CDR3 is CASNGYSYNEQFF. CDR3 bases: TGTGCCAGCAATGGTTACTCCTACAATGAGCAGTTCTTC. Drawing the rest from reference TRBV2 and TRBJ2-1, the complete variable domain is EPEVTQTPSHQVTQMGQEVILRCVPISNHLYFYWYRQILGQKVEFLVSFYNNEISEKSEIFDDQFSVERPDGSNFTLKIRSTKLEDSAMYFCASNGYSYNEQFFGPGTRLTVL.

Note on this clonotype: One end of the junction fails to match germline, which may point to a read error. V gene TRBV7-8 combines with J gene TRBJ1-2; 7 bases are a match to TRBD1. The CDR3 has 16 amino acids. Germline values: CDR1 SGHVS, CDR2 FQNEAQ. This chain's CDR3 is CANSFRLTGSGYGYTF. The CDR3 DNA reads TGTGCCAACAGCTTTCGGCTGACAGGGTCGGGCTATGGCTACACCTTC.

This clonotype was recorded many times. This chain uses TRBV20-1 with TRBJ1-2; 10 bases align to TRBD1. The CDR3 loop spans 14 amino acids. J was trimmed by 6 bases and V by 5 bases; bases with no gene match: 9. In germline, CDR1 is DFQATT, CDR2 SNEGSKA (reference sequence). CDR3 coding DNA: TGCAGTGCTGGTCCGACAGGGGGCGCGGATGGCTACACCTTC. Amino acid sequence: CSAGPTGGADGYTF.

In its sample, this clonotype was seen many times. The V call is TRBV30, the J call TRBJ2-5, with D hard to call. The CDR3 covers 11 residues. The V end lost 3 bases, the J end lost 7 bases, and 9 bases lay between the germline ends. CDR1 and CDR2 (germline): GTSNPN, SVGIG (reference sequence). The CDR3 protein is CAWRVGGTQYF. The CDR3 DNA reads as TGTGCCTGGAGGGTTGGCGGGACCCAGTACTTC.

On this clonotype itself: A far larger clone is just one base off, so this is likely a read error. The chain employs TRBV3-1 and TRBJ1-1, with a possible D match to TRBD1 (6 bases). The V end lost 8 bases, the J end lost 4 bases, and 14 bases lay between the germline ends. In germline, CDR1 is LGHDT, CDR2 YNNKEL (reference sequence). This CDR3 is 13 amino acids long. DNA for the CDR3: TGTGCCAGCGCACAGGGAGTCTCCACTGAAGCTTTCTTT. It codes for CASAQGVSTEAFF.